This entry is about one TCR beta chain. The sample belongs to a study of blood T cell repertoires in COVID-19. Study background: There were acute and convalescent COVID-19 samples, and they came from the United States, Italy and Spain. Sources were T cells, B-cell-depleted T cells, or PBMCs; the material itself was cDNA or gDNA.

The CDR3 contains 13 residues. From germline, CDR1 is MNHNY and CDR2 SVGAGI (reference sequence). Trimming removed 6 bases from V and 5 bases from J; junction bases left unmatched: 2. In the study's own analysis: Scientists estimated how many nucleated cells there were by amplifying reference gene primers. Sequencing was performed with immunoSEQ multiplex PCR; in TCRdb, only in-frame clones are kept and a portion is missing. D and trimming come from the DNA, and the V and J calls and clone size come from that table. The table records hundreds of thousands of clones, 87% of them present only once. The clonotype comes from a woman aged 18-29 years who had recovered from COVID-19. The chain employs TRBV6-6 and TRBJ1-5, with TRBD1 matching over 9 bases. The sample taken for sequencing was peripheral blood. CDR3 coding DNA: TGTGCCAGCAGCTGGACAGGGGATCAGCCCCAGCATTTT. Translation: CASSWTGDQPQHF.